These 4 T cell receptor beta chains originate from one sample sequenced in a study of T cell responses to AZD1222 COVID-19 vaccine (dated by TCRdb to the early 2020s). The time point label, as the study defines it: baseline before first vaccination. Library method: the immunoSEQ multiplex PCR assay. The clones in this table, taken by TCRdb from immuneACCESS, are in-frame only. Not every clone is retained; where verified, under half of the shortfall comes from an unresolved V gene, and the cause of the rest is unknown. The sample table shows approximately 90,000 clones, and about 88% are seen once. The ten largest account for around 3% of the sample. Here the sequenced sample was peripheral blood, taken on day 0 of AZD1222 vaccination. All receptors derive from an adult in good health.

The rearrangement uses TRBV7-3 and TRBJ2-3; weak D call: TRBD2 (5 bases). This CDR3 contains 16 residues. Trimming left V 5 bases short and J 6 bases short, with 21 bases between. CDR1 is SGHTA, CDR2 FQGTGA, per germline. In nucleotides, the CDR3 is TGTGCCAGCAGCGCCGGAGGCAGGCGTGAGGCTGATACGCAGTATTTT. Translated, it gives CASSAGGRREADTQYF.

This rearrangement joins TRBV6-5 to TRBJ2-3; 7 bases match TRBD2. CDR3 size: 14 residues. J was trimmed by 4 bases and V by 8 bases; bases with no gene match: 9. From germline, CDR1 is MNHEY and CDR2 SVGAGI. Here the CDR3 DNA reads TGTGCCAGCCGGGACTCGGGGGGTTCAGATACGCAGTATTTT. Its translation is CASRDSGGSDTQYF.

The chain is built from TRBV19 and TRBJ1-5, with TRBD1 matching over 9 bases. The germline V gene has CDR1 LNHDA and CDR2 SQIVND (reference sequence). CDR3 length equals 14 residues. V shed 4 bases and J 9 bases; nucleotides not matched to a gene: 7. This CDR3 is CASSTTGGRGPQHF. The CDR3 DNA sequence: TGTGCCAGTAGTACTACAGGGGGCAGGGGGCCCCAGCATTTT.

The CDR3 spells CASSLWGDNDYGYTF. CDR3 bases: TGTGCCAGCAGCTTATGGGGGGATAACGACTATGGCTACACCTTC. This sequence joins TRBV6-5 and TRBJ1-2, with D possibly TRBD1 on 5 matching bases. Germline CDR1 reads MNHEY; CDR2 reads SVGAGI. The ends were cut back, 6 bases at V and 3 bases at J, with 17 bases in the middle. This CDR3 has 15 amino acids.